This T cell receptor (beta chain) was found in a study of T cells in Graves' hyperthyroidism and ophthalmopathy (dated by TCRdb to about 2019). About the investigation overall: Peripheral blood was collected at initial diagnosis, before any treatment. A discovery cohort of roughly 100 patients, approximately 44 with Graves' ophthalmopathy and about 60 with stable Graves' hyperthyroidism, was used to find distinguishing TCR V-J signatures. An independent validation cohort of fewer than 20 hyperthyroidism patients and 17 patients who later progressed to ophthalmopathy tested prospective prediction of ophthalmopathy. For training and testing, the 100 or so patients in the discovery cohort were randomly divided in a 7:3 ratio. In roughly six Graves' hyperthyroidism patients, the study also compared T-cell repertoires from thyroid tissue with T-cell repertoires from blood. Following sampling, methimazole starting at 30 mg daily was given to hyperthyroidism patients, and high-dose intravenous methylprednisolone was given to ophthalmopathy patients. According to the paper, TCR Vbeta CDR3 sequencing was carried out on around 140 peripheral blood samples, which came from fewer than 50 ophthalmopathy, under 85 hyperthyroidism and 17 progressor patients. Study-wide findings and limitations: A model built on a 13 V-J signature distinguished ophthalmopathy from stable hyperthyroidism, reaching about 89% sensitivity and 81.08% specificity in cross-validation and 80%/75% in testing. In validation, progression to ophthalmopathy was predicted by the model with roughly 69% sensitivity and roughly 72% specificity, a median of approximately 6.5 months before onset. Most expanded thyroid clonotypes (frequency above 0.001) were also detected in blood, a finding suggesting that blood repertoires may reflect thyroid immune responses. No statistical method was used to set the sample size in advance, and investigators knew the group allocation.

The TCR beta CDR3 regions were amplified from RNA transcripts. For the first round of RT-PCR on the TCR CDR3, the HTBI primer set was used together with the Qiagen OneStep RT-PCR kit. Libraries were constructed in a second round of multiplex PCR, after which size selection and purification were performed. Paired-end sequencing of the libraries was performed with 100 bp reads on an Illumina HiSeq2000. The published analysis was carried out like this. Raw data were processed with SOAPnuke, discarding reads with adapters, uncalled bases, mean Phred below 15, or no exact constant-primer or identifier match. COPE v1.2.5 was used to merge the high-quality paired reads, and each unique nucleotide sequence was defined as a clonotype. MiTCR v1.1 was used to align clonotypes to the IMGT TRBV, TRBD and TRBJ reference segments. Only V-J combinations with frequency above 0.0001, covering about 99% of repertoires, were analysed. A TCS score was defined as the ratio of F50 (clonal expansion) to E x V (chaos), with BLOSUM62-based TCRdist applied between CDR3 peptides within each V-J. Welch's t-statistics and random forest reduced 500 to 550 V-J features to under 15, which were used in a naive Bayes classifier (R e1071). In-frame beta chains were kept once TCRdb had trimmed the public reads at Q25 with fastp and called clones with MiXCR. Each record represents a unique CDR3 protein, reported with the most common genes and DNA among its rows. TCRdb, not the authors, supplied the V and J calls. For this sample the table gives about 700,000 distinct CDR3 sequences, of which 14% were detected only once. The leading ten clones occupy more than 8.5% of the sample.

Graves' hyperthyroidism was defined as stable when no progression to ophthalmopathy occurred over 18 months of follow-up. Hyperthyroidism patients were newly diagnosed, had a disease duration of under 2 months, and were aged 18 to 65 years. Any patient with an uncontrolled infection, another autoimmune disease, pregnancy or lactation was excluded. Clinical symptoms, serum thyroxine and TRAb, thyroid ultrasound, and orbital computed tomography formed the basis for the diagnoses. Ficoll-Paque density gradient centrifugation was used to isolate PBMCs from 9.5 to 10 ml of fresh peripheral blood. Trizol reagent was used to extract total RNA, and RNA quality was then checked on an Agilent 2100 Bioanalyzer. At least ten counts were recorded for this clonotype. Its antigen is not yet known. No qualities accompany the bases; no much larger clone lies one base away. The CDR3 numbers 12 residues from cysteine through phenylalanine. The kept DNA is CDR3 alone, 36 bases in frame from the first base. The germline V gene supplies CDR1 SGHAT and CDR2 FQNNGV. The junction shows trimming of 5 bases on V and 7 bases on J, plus 11 bases between the germline ends.

The chain links TRBV11-2 with TRBJ1-2; a tentative D call is TRBD1 (6 bases match). Sequencing was performed on blood. This receptor was taken from a young woman with Graves' hyperthyroidism. The CDR3 region: CASSAGVFGYTF. Read as DNA, the sequence is TGTGCCAGCAGCGCAGGGGTGTTTGGCTACACCTTC.